Following are 25 T cell receptor beta chains from one sample sequenced in a study of blood T cell repertoires in COVID-19. The repertoire was sequenced with immunoSEQ multiplex PCR; TCRdb's copy has only in-frame clones and lacks some. Among some 170,000 clones listed, 70% to 85% were seen once. The sequencing sample was made of PBMCs or T cells enriched from blood (not recorded which). Receptors originate from a woman in her forties or fifties who had recovered from COVID-19.

The chain couples TRBV2 to TRBJ2-1; the match to TRBD2 covers 10 bases. With 6 bases clipped from V and 2 bases from J, the junction kept 4 bases outside the gene matches. The CDR3 consists of 15 residues. Germline CDR1 and CDR2: SNHLY and FYNNEI. CDR3 loop: CASSETSGPYNEQFF. Written as DNA, the CDR3 is TGTGCCAGCAGCGAGACTAGCGGGCCCTACAATGAGCAGTTCTTC.

The chain has TRBV7-8 and TRBJ2-7, with 9 positions matching TRBD1. J was trimmed by 5 bases and V by 8 bases; bases with no gene match: 10. The CDR3 is 14 residues long. Per germline, CDR1 SGHVS and CDR2 FQNEAQ. The CDR3 DNA is TGTGCCAGCTCGAAGGGGACAGGGCTCAACGAGCAGTACTTC. Protein sequence: CASSKGTGLNEQYF.

The CDR3 loop reads CASSLAGQPGGETQYF. DNA of the CDR3: TGTGCCAGCAGCTTAGCGGGACAACCCGGCGGAGAGACCCAGTACTTC. This chain joins TRBV7-8 and TRBJ2-5; TRBD1 might be the D (6 bases). The length of the CDR3 is 16 residues. The V end was cut by 0 bases, the J end by 4 bases, with 15 bases between. The germline V gene encodes CDR1 SGHVS and CDR2 FQNEAQ.

This clone was observed a few times. This chain links TRBV3-1 (or the pseudogene TRBV3-2) with TRBJ2-1; 15 nucleotides agree with TRBD2. The germline gives CDR1 LGHDT, CDR2 YNNKEL (reference sequence). CDR3 size: 15 residues. Losses at the gene ends were 6 bases for V and 6 bases for J; bases not matched to a gene: 3. This chain's CDR3 is CASRQGLAGGNEQFF. In DNA, the CDR3 is TGTGCCAGCAGACAGGGACTAGCGGGAGGCAATGAGCAGTTCTTC.

The J gene is TRBJ2-3, the V gene TRBV5-1; TRBD2 matches 10 bases. Germline values: CDR1 SGHRS, CDR2 YFSETQ. The CDR3 spans 15 residues. The trim removed 4 bases at V and 4 bases at J, leaving 6 bases unmatched. The CDR3 sequence: CASSQGLAESDTQYF. The DNA for the CDR3 is TGCGCCAGCAGCCAAGGACTAGCGGAGTCAGATACGCAGTATTTT.

The V and J genes are TRBV11-1 and TRBJ2-2, with a tentative D call TRBD1 (6 bases). Trimming cost V 5 bases and J 4 bases, with 14 bases left between them. Germline CDR1 and CDR2: SGHAT and FQDESV (reference sequence). The CDR3 is made up of 15 amino acids. CDR3 sequence (DNA): TGTGCCAGCAGCCACAGGGACGGATCCACCGGGGAGCTGTTTTTT. Its translation: CASSHRDGSTGELFF.

The V and J genes are TRBV7-3 and TRBJ2-3, with 9 bases aligning to TRBD2. V gave up 2 bases and J gave up 4 bases; unmatched junction bases: 7. This CDR3 is built from 16 residues. CDR1 is SGHTA, CDR2 FQGTGA, per germline. The CDR3 DNA sequence: TGTGCCAGCAGCTTAGGGTCAGGCGGGAGGGCAGATACGCAGTATTTT. Protein sequence: CASSLGSGGRADTQYF.

The chain combines TRBV5-1 with TRBJ2-3, with D uncertain. The germline V gene encodes CDR1 SGHRS and CDR2 YFSETQ. Trimming pared 3 bases from V and 5 bases from J, leaving 4 bases between. The CDR3 covers 11 residues. As DNA, the CDR3 is TGCGCCAGCAGCTCTTTAGATACGCAGTATTTT. It is translated as CASSSLDTQYF.

The chain is built from TRBV27 and TRBJ1-1; a weak D match, TRBD1 (6 bases). V was clipped by 5 bases and J by 4 bases, with 14 bases between them. The germline V gene encodes CDR1 MNHEY and CDR2 SMNVEV (reference sequence). This CDR3 has 14 amino acids. As DNA, the CDR3 is TGTGCCAGCAGTCGGACAGAAATAATCACTGAAGCTTTCTTT. Residues: CASSRTEIITEAFF.

CDR3 loop: CASRGTSGRVNEQFF. DNA of the CDR3: TGTGCCAGCAGGGGGACTAGCGGGAGGGTCAATGAGCAGTTCTTC. V is TRBV28 and J is TRBJ2-1, with 16 nucleotides matching TRBD2. Germline V gene lookup returns CDR1 MDHEN and CDR2 SYDVKM. The ends lost 6 bases at V and 6 bases at J; junction bases unmatched: 2. This CDR3 has 15 residues. The entire variable domain, with the rest obtained from reference TRBV28 and TRBJ2-1, is as follows: DVKVTQSSRYLVKRTGEKVFLECVQDMDHENMFWYRQDPGLGLRLIYFSYDVKMKEKGDIPEGYSVSREKKERFSLILESASTNQTSMYLCASRGTSGRVNEQFFGPGTRLTVL.

The rearrangement links TRBV14 to TRBJ2-7; D might be TRBD1 (5 bases). This CDR3 contains 13 residues. The germline V gene has CDR1 SGHDN and CDR2 FVKESK. V was clipped by 3 bases and J by 0 bases, with 6 bases between them. The CDR3 is CASSQTVSYEQYF. The CDR3 coding sequence is TGTGCCAGCAGCCAGACAGTCTCCTACGAGCAGTACTTC.

This clone came up a few times. V and J are TRBV5-4 and TRBJ2-7; D uncertain. Trimming removed 1 base from V and 5 bases from J, with 10 bases in between. The length of the CDR3 is 13 residues. Looked up from germline, CDR1 is SGHNT and CDR2 is YYREEE (reference sequence). CDR3 amino acids: CASSLSLVNEQYF. The CDR3 nucleotides read TGTGCCAGCAGCTTGAGCCTAGTCAACGAGCAGTACTTC.

V usage is TRBV29-1 and J usage is TRBJ2-2, with D possibly being TRBD2 (5 bases). Looked up from germline, CDR1 is SQVTM and CDR2 is ANQGSEA. V lost 7 bases and J lost 4, with 10 bases in between. CDR3 length: 12 residues. The CDR3 sequence is CSAARATGELFF. The CDR3 region has the DNA TGCAGCGCAGCGAGGGCCACCGGGGAGCTGTTTTTT.

In the case of this clone: In the same sample, other DNA sequences code for this CDR3. J is TRBJ1-5 and V is TRBV28; D unresolved. The CDR3 covers 12 residues. Per germline, CDR1 MDHEN and CDR2 SYDVKM. Trimming shortened V by 2 bases and J by 6 bases, and 5 bases separated the two germline ends. CDR3 DNA sequence: TGTGCCAGCAGTTTAGAGGGTCAGCCCCAGCATTTT. It yields the protein CASSLEGQPQHF.

The chain has TRBV9 and TRBJ2-1, with 11 positions matching TRBD2. Per germline, CDR1 SGDLS and CDR2 YYNGEE. J was trimmed by 4 bases and V by 4 bases; bases with no gene match: 10. The CDR3 length is 17 residues. The CDR3 DNA sequence: TGTGCCAGCAGCCTCAACCCCGGGACTAGCGGTTACAATGAGCAGTTCTTC. Its protein is CASSLNPGTSGYNEQFF.

This chain connects TRBV7-2 to TRBJ2-5; D is unclear. The CDR3 extends over 13 amino acids. V lost 3 bases, J lost 1 base, and 6 bases lay in between. Germline V CDR1 and CDR2: SGHTA, FQGNSA. The CDR3 protein is CASSFYGQETQYF. In DNA form, the CDR3 reads TGTGCCAGCAGCTTCTATGGCCAAGAGACCCAGTACTTC.

V usage is TRBV9 and J usage is TRBJ2-7, with TRBD1 matching over 8 bases. V gave up 4 bases and J gave up 4 bases; unmatched junction bases: 13. The CDR3 is 16 residues long. CDR1 and CDR2 from the germline V gene are SGDLS and YYNGEE. In nucleotides, the CDR3 is TGTGCCAGCAGCACCCATGACAGGGGTCCCGGTTACGAGCAGTACTTC. Its translation is CASSTHDRGPGYEQYF.

The gene calls are TRBV4-2 and TRBJ2-3; the match to TRBD2 covers 12 bases. CDR3 length: 18 amino acids. Germline CDR1 LGHNA, CDR2 YNFKEQ. Losses at the gene ends were 0 bases for V and 5 bases for J; bases not matched to a gene: 9. The CDR3 loop is CASSQDTGTSGQGDTQYF. CDR3 bases: TGTGCCAGCAGCCAAGATACAGGGACTAGCGGGCAGGGAGATACGCAGTATTTT.

V and J are TRBV4-2 and TRBJ2-7, with 9 bases fitting TRBD2. Germline V CDR1 and CDR2: LGHNA, YNFKEQ. Trimming cost V 0 bases and J 4 bases; bases outside gene matches: 4. The CDR3 contains 15 residues. The CDR3 nucleotides are TGTGCCAGCAGCCAAGAGACTAGCGGACTATACGAGCAGTACTTC. Amino acid sequence: CASSQETSGLYEQYF.

The count of this clone is one. The genes are TRBV5-1 and TRBJ2-7; 7 bases fit TRBD2. The CDR3 contains 15 residues. The J segment lost 2 bases and the V segment lost 1 base, leaving 6 bases of the junction unmatched. The germline gives CDR1 SGHRS, CDR2 YFSETQ. The CDR3 protein is CASSLLAGVPYEQYF. The CDR3 bases are TGCGCCAGCAGCTTGTTAGCGGGCGTACCCTACGAGCAGTACTTC.

The CDR3 reads CASSTMRGLYNEQFF. DNA of the CDR3: TGTGCCAGCAGCACGATGAGGGGGCTCTACAATGAGCAGTTCTTC. The chain carries TRBV14 and TRBJ2-1; 7 bases are a match to TRBD1. The CDR3 runs 15 residues. V shed 5 bases and J 3 bases; nucleotides not matched to a gene: 7. CDR1 is SGHDN, CDR2 FVKESK, per germline.

The gene calls are TRBV28 and TRBJ2-7, with TRBD1 matching over 9 bases. Germline CDR1 MDHEN, CDR2 SYDVKM. The CDR3 has 16 residues. With V trimmed by 6 bases and J by 2 bases, 11 bases remained unmatched. The CDR3 nucleotides read TGTGCCAGCAGACCTAGGCCAGGGACAGGGACCTACGAGCAGTACTTC. Amino acids: CASRPRPGTGTYEQYF.

J is TRBJ2-1 and V is TRBV29-1; TRBD2 matches 7 bases. From germline, CDR1 is SQVTM and CDR2 ANQGSEA. V lost 4 bases, J lost 8 bases, and 8 bases stayed unmatched. This CDR3 region has 13 residues. The CDR3 sequence: CSVGTSTPYEQFF. In DNA form, the CDR3 reads TGCAGCGTTGGGACTAGTACCCCCTATGAGCAGTTCTTC.

The rearrangement joins TRBV7-9 to TRBJ2-7; 8 nucleotides align to TRBD1. Germline trimming cut 4 bases from V and 2 bases from J; bases unmatched to any gene: 7. Germline V CDR1 and CDR2: SEHNR, FQNEAQ (reference sequence). The CDR3 spans 15 residues. The CDR3 is CASSSDRAVTYEQYF. The CDR3 DNA reads TGTGCCAGCAGCTCGGACAGGGCGGTAACCTACGAGCAGTACTTC.

The rearrangement links TRBV7-9 to TRBJ1-3; the match to TRBD1 covers 7 bases. CDR1 SEHNR and CDR2 FQNEAQ come from the germline V gene (reference sequence). CDR3 size: 17 residues. V lost 5 bases, J lost 0 bases, and 10 bases stayed unmatched. This CDR3 is CASSLNRGHDSGNTIYF. The CDR3 DNA reads as TGTGCCAGCAGCCTTAACAGGGGTCACGACTCTGGAAACACCATATATTTT.